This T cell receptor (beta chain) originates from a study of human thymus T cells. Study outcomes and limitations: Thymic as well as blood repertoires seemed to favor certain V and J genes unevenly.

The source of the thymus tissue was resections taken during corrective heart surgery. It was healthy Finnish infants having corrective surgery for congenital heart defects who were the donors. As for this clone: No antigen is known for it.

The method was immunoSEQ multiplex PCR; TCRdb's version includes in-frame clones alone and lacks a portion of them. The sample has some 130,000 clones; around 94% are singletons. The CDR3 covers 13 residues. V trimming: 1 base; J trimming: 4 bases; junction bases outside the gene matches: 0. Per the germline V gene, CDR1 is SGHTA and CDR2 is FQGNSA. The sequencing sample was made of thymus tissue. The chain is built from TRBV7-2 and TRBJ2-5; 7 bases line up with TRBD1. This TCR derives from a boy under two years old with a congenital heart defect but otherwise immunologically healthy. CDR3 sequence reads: CASSLDRGETQYF. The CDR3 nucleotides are TGTGCCAGCAGCTTAGACAGGGGAGAGACCCAGTACTTC.